The clone carrying this T cell receptor beta chain was seen just once. Its antigen is still unknown. The data belong to a study of T cell responses to AZD1222 COVID-19 vaccine. Study-wide results and caveats: Elevations in Spike-specific TCR breadth and depth followed administration of two AZD1222 doses. Spike-spanning, vaccine-associated CD4 TCRs were dominant at 160-218 and 743-854. Within unmutated variant regions lay the reported targets of nearly half of spike-specific TCRs.

Pooled together were second doses at about 4 or about 12 weeks. V trimming: 3 bases; J trimming: 4 bases; junction bases outside the gene matches: 11. The CDR3 is made up of 16 amino acids. CDR1 MNHEY and CDR2 SVGAGI come from the germline V gene. Measured with immunoSEQ multiplex PCR; TCRdb has only the in-frame clones, and not every one. Of roughly 98,000 clones in the sample, roughly 86% were seen once. J is TRBJ1-2 and V is TRBV6-5; TRBD1 aligns across 7 bases. The clonotype originates from an adult who received the AZD1222 COVID-19 vaccine. The source was peripheral blood, collected 28 days after the second AZD1222 dose. CDR3 in amino acids: CASSYGQGGAGYGYTF. CDR3 nucleotides: TGTGCCAGCAGTTATGGCCAGGGGGGCGCAGGCTATGGCTACACCTTC.